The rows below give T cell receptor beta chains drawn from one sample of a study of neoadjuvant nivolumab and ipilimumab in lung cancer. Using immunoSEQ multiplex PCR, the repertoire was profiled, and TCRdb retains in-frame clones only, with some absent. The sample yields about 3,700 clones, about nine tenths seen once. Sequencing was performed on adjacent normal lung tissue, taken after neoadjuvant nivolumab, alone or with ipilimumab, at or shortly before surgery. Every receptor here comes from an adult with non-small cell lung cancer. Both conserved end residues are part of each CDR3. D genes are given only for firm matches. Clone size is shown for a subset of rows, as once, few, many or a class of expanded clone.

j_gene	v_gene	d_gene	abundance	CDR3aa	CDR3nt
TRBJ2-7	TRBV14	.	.	CASSPGTLPPEEQYF	TGTGCCAGCTCCCCCGGGACTCTCCCTCCTGAAGAGCAGTACTTC
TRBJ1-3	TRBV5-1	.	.	CASSRPRADGNTIYF	TGCGCCAGCAGCCGCCCCCGGGCAGACGGAAACACCATATATTTT
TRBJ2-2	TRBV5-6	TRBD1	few	CASIRQGFAGELFF	TGTGCCAGCATACGACAGGGGTTCGCCGGGGAGCTGTTTTTT
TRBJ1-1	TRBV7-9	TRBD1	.	CASAAFETGGSTEAFF	TGTGCCAGCGCCGCCTTTGAAACAGGGGGAAGTACTGAAGCTTTCTTT
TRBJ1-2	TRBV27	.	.	CASSLGQSGGSGLRGYTF	TGTGCCAGCAGTTTAGGTCAGAGTGGGGGATCAGGGCTAAGAGGCTACACCTTC
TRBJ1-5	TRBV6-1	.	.	CASSKEPHSNQPQHF	TGTGCCAGCAGTAAAGAACCTCATAGCAATCAGCCCCAGCATTTT
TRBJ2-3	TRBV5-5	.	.	CASSLPATQIRTDTQYF	TGTGCCAGCAGCTTGCCGGCGACGCAAATCCGCACAGATACGCAGTATTTT
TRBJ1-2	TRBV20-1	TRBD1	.	CSAGDREGYTF	TGCAGTGCTGGGGACAGGGAAGGCTACACCTTC
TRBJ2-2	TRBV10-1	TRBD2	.	CASSDGLAGPTGELFF	TGCGCCAGCAGTGATGGACTAGCGGGACCCACCGGGGAGCTGTTTTTT
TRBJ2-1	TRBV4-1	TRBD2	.	CASSRLAGGPHNEQFF	TGCGCCAGCAGCCGTTTAGCGGGAGGGCCCCACAATGAGCAGTTCTTC
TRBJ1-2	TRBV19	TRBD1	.	CASSIPDRANYGYTF	TGTGCCAGTAGTATTCCAGACAGGGCCAACTATGGCTACACCTTC
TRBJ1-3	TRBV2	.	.	CASSDRVGNTIYF	TGTGCCAGCAGTGATAGGGTTGGAAACACCATATATTTT
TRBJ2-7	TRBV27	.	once	CASRARDRTYEQYF	TGTGCCAGCAGGGCCCGGGACCGGACCTACGAGCAGTACTTC
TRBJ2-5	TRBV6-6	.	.	CASSYGQYQETQYF	TGTGCCAGCAGTTACGGGCAGTACCAAGAGACCCAGTACTTC
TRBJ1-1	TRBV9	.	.	CASSPNTVNTEAFF	TGTGCCAGCAGCCCTAATACGGTGAACACTGAAGCTTTCTTT
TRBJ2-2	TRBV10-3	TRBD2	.	CAISESGIGGELFF	TGTGCCATCAGTGAGAGCGGGATAGGCGGGGAGCTGTTTTTT
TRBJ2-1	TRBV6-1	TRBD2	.	CASSGLAVYNEQFF	TGTGCCAGCAGTGGACTAGCGGTTTACAATGAGCAGTTCTTC
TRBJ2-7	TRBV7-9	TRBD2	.	CASSQTSGRLYEQYF	TGTGCCAGCAGCCAGACTAGCGGGAGGTTATACGAGCAGTACTTC
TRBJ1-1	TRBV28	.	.	CASSPPPGQSAFF	TGTGCCAGCAGCCCCCCTCCAGGGCAGTCGGCTTTCTTT
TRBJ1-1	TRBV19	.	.	CASIPRVNTEAFF	TGTGCCAGTATACCCAGGGTGAACACTGAAGCTTTCTTT
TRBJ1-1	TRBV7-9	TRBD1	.	CASSSSGTGVYTEAFF	TGTGCCAGCAGCTCTTCCGGGACAGGGGTTTACACTGAAGCTTTCTTT
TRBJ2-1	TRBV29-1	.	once	CSVTRQESPMEQFF	TGCAGCGTCACCCGACAGGAGTCGCCAATGGAGCAGTTCTTC
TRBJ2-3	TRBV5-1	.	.	CASSPSPGARGDTQYF	TGCGCCAGCAGCCCTTCCCCAGGGGCGCGTGGAGATACGCAGTATTTT
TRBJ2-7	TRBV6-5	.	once	CASRTRQDWGHEQYF	TGTGCCAGCAGGACTCGACAGGACTGGGGCCACGAGCAGTACTTC
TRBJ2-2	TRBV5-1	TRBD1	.	CASGTGNSNTGELFF	TGCGCCAGCGGGACAGGCAACTCGAACACCGGGGAGCTGTTTTTT
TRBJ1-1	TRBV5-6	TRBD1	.	CASSLAGGGRAFF	TGTGCCAGCAGCTTGGCCGGAGGGGGCCGGGCTTTCTTT
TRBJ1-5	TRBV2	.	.	CASSTNEWALGQPQHF	TGTGCCAGCAGCACTAACGAGTGGGCCCTAGGGCAGCCCCAGCATTTT
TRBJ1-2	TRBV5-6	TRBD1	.	CASSPPRQGGDGYTF	TGTGCCAGCAGCCCGCCTAGACAGGGAGGGGATGGCTACACCTTC
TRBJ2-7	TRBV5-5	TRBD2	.	CASTIGTSGTYEQYF	TGTGCCAGCACCATCGGAACTAGCGGGACCTACGAGCAGTACTTC
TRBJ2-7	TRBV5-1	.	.	CASSYEGWRYEQYF	TGCGCCAGCAGTTACGAGGGGTGGCGGTACGAGCAGTACTTC
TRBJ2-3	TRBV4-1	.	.	CASSLSAGSTDTQYF	TGCGCCAGCAGCCTGTCGGCGGGAAGCACAGATACGCAGTATTTT
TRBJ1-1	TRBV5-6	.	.	CASSQGKGTEAFF	TGTGCCAGCAGCCAGGGGAAAGGCACTGAAGCTTTCTTT